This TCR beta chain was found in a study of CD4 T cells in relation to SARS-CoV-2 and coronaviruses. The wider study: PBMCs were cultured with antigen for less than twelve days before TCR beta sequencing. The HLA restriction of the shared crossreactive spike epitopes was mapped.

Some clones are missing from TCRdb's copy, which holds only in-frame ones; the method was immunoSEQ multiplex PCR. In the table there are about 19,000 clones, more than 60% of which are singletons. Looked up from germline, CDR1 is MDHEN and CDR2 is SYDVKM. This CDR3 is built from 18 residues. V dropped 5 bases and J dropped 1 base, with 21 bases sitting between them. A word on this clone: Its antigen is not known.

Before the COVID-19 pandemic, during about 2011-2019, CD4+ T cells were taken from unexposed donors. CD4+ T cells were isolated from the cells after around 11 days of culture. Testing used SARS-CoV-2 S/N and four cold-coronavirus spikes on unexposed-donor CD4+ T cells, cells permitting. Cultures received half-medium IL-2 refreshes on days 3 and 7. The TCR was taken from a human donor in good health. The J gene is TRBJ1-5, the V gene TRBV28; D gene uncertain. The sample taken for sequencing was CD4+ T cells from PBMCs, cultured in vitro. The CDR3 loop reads CASSPLPAGLRSNQPQHF. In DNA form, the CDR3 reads TGTGCCAGCAGTCCACTGCCCGCAGGTTTACGGAGCAATCAGCCCCAGCATTTT.